The clone carrying this T cell receptor (beta chain) was observed a few times. The CDR3 has 17 residues. The V and J ends lost 4 bases and 2 bases, in that order; junction bases with no gene match: 10. These data originate in a study of blood T cell repertoires in COVID-19. Study at large: Samples of COVID-19 (acute and convalescent) were obtained from the United States, Italy and Spain. T cells, B-cell-depleted T cells, or PBMCs supplied cDNA or gDNA.

Repertoires were generated with immunoSEQ multiplex PCR, while TCRdb's copy carries only in-frame clones and drops some. The table lists under 250,000 clones, around four fifths of them singletons. The chain recombines TRBV5-3 with TRBJ2-2; TRBD2 aligns across 8 bases. TRBV5-3 counts as an open reading frame of uncertain function. This clonotype was obtained from a man between 40 and 49 years old with active or convalescent COVID-19. Sequencing was performed on peripheral blood. The CDR3 reads CARSPPVSGSNTGELFF. CDR3 sequence (DNA): TGTGCCAGAAGCCCTCCTGTGAGCGGGAGTAACACCGGGGAGCTGTTTTTT.